This TCR beta chain was retrieved from a study of post-analysis software for immune sequencing data. Study-level findings and limits: Multiple sclerosis patients had significantly lower normalized Chao1 diversity than controls. The authors found that F measure strongly co-clustered same-batch samples. Patients showed TRBV5-6, TRBV5-1 and TRBV20-1 among five TRBV segments more frequent than in controls.

Between the trimmed V and J ends, which lost 4 bases and 2 bases, there was a span of 11 bases. Germline lookup yields CDR1 SGHRS and CDR2 YFSETQ. The CDR3 has 14 residues. Prepared TCR beta cDNA libraries contained unique molecular identifiers. TCRdb re-derived calls from the PCR reads in MiXCR, one entry per CDR3 protein. There are about 210,000 distinct CDR3 sequences in the sample; approximately 29% occur only once, and roughly 3.4% lies in the top ten. Concerning this clonotype itself: The antigen is not known.

The clonotype originates from a girl under 18 with multiple sclerosis. The sequenced sample consisted of blood. The chain carries TRBV5-1 and TRBJ2-3; no reliable D call. The CDR3 nucleotides read TGCGCCAGCAGCATGACAACCGTCACAGATACGCAGTATTTT. It yields the protein CASSMTTVTDTQYF.